This TCR beta chain is from a study of blood T cell repertoires in COVID-19. Clones were read by immunoSEQ multiplex PCR, and TCRdb kept only the in-frame ones, dropping some. The repertoire holds roughly 250,000 clones, 88% seen once, with over 4% in the top ten. The CDR3 loop spans 13 amino acids. Trimming pared 5 bases from V and 3 bases from J, leaving 8 bases between. Per the germline V gene, CDR1 is SGHTA and CDR2 is FQGNSA. This clone came up a few times. This chain links TRBV7-2 with TRBJ1-5; D ambiguous. The specimen was peripheral blood. This TCR came from a man aged 60-69 years who had recovered from COVID-19. The CDR3 DNA sequence: TGTGCCAGCAGCACGGGTCCCAATCAGCCCCAGCATTTT. It yields the protein CASSTGPNQPQHF.